This T cell receptor beta chain was recovered during a study of shared clonotypes between healthy human individuals. Regarding this clone: The sample has other DNA sequences that encode this CDR3 too.

Unmatched junction bases numbered 7, after V lost 5 bases and J lost 4 bases. The CDR3 has 15 residues. The germline gives CDR1 SGHVS, CDR2 FNYEAQ. Only CD45RO-negative cells positively selected for CCR7 counted as naive CD8 cells, so terminally differentiated effector memory CD45RA+ cells were excluded. The table came from immunoSEQ multiplex PCR; TCRdb's copy has only in-frame clones and leaves some out. The table has over 800,000 clones, 80% to 95% seen once. The receptor's source is a young man in good health. The chain couples TRBV7-6 to TRBJ1-1; 10 positions match TRBD1. The sample taken for sequencing was naive CD8+ T cells sorted from blood. In DNA form, the CDR3 reads TGTGCCAGCAGCCCAGGGACAGGGGATCTCACTGAAGCTTTCTTT. This encodes CASSPGTGDLTEAFF.